Shown below are 7 T cell receptor beta chains from a single sample sequenced in a study of blood T cell repertoires in COVID-19. Sequenced by immunoSEQ multiplex PCR; TCRdb stores in-frame clones only, minus some. This table has over 150,000 clones, around 85% appearing once. Sample: peripheral blood. The source is a man at least 80 years old with COVID-19, enrolled during active disease.

This chain connects TRBV15 to TRBJ2-5; TRBD1 matches at 9 bases. The CDR3 spans 15 residues. Unmatched junction bases numbered 3, after V lost 1 base and J lost 3 bases. Germline V lookup: CDR1 LNHNV, CDR2 YYDKDF (reference sequence). The CDR3 coding sequence is TGTGCCACCAGCAGAGGTGGGACAGGGAAAGAGACCCAGTACTTC. Its protein is CATSRGGTGKETQYF.

The chain employs TRBV6-1 and TRBJ1-2, with TRBD1 matching 9 bases. The germline gives CDR1 MNHNS, CDR2 SASEGT. CDR3 size: 17 residues. Trimming at V came to 0 bases and at J to 4 bases, leaving 9 bases not matched to a gene. The chain's CDR3 is CASSEAGQQGAFYGYTF. The CDR3 region has the DNA TGTGCCAGCAGTGAAGCCGGTCAACAGGGGGCCTTCTATGGCTACACCTTC.

The V and J genes are TRBV6-5 and TRBJ2-1, with TRBD2 identical over 7 bases. Trimming took 7 bases from V and 0 from J; bases not matched to a gene: 6. This CDR3 spans 15 amino acids. Germline CDR1 MNHEY, CDR2 SVGAGI. The CDR3 reads CASNWGGSSYNEQFF. Here the CDR3 DNA reads TGTGCCAGCAATTGGGGGGGGAGCTCCTACAATGAGCAGTTCTTC.

J is TRBJ2-3 and V is TRBV11-3; D remains unclear. V shed 3 bases and J shed 6 bases, with 10 bases lying between them. The germline gives CDR1 SGHNT, CDR2 YENEEA. The CDR3 has 13 residues. The DNA of the CDR3 is TGTGCCAGCAGCTTGACCCTCGGGGATACGCAGTATTTT. This encodes CASSLTLGDTQYF. Complete variable domain (other parts from reference TRBV11-3 and TRBJ2-3): EAGVVQSPRYKIIEKKQPVAFWCNPISGHNTLYWYLQNLGQGPELLIRYENEEAVDDSQLPKDRFSAERLKGVDSTLKIQPAELGDSAVYLCASSLTLGDTQYFGPGTRLTVL.

The rearrangement links TRBV11-2 to TRBJ1-1; D uncertain. CDR1 and CDR2 from the germline V gene are SGHAT and FQNNGV. The CDR3 contains 14 residues. Between the trimmed V and J ends, which lost 1 base and 0 bases, there was a span of 6 bases. DNA of the CDR3: TGTGCCAGCAGCTTAGTAGCGCTGAACACTGAAGCTTTCTTT. This sequence encodes CASSLVALNTEAFF.

The gene calls are TRBV7-9 and TRBJ1-6; D is possibly TRBD1 (6 bases). The CDR3 consists of 16 residues. CDR1 SEHNR and CDR2 FQNEAQ come from the germline V gene (reference sequence). V lost 4 bases, J lost 7 bases, and 17 bases lay in between. In DNA, the CDR3 is TGTGCCAGCAGCTCCCCCAGGGGCGCGCAGAATTCACCCCTCCACTTT. The encoded protein is CASSSPRGAQNSPLHF.

The chain couples TRBV6-2 or TRBV6-3 to TRBJ2-7; D possibly corresponds to TRBD2 (7 bases). The CDR3 has 15 amino acids. Trimming stripped 6 bases from V and 4 bases from J, with 19 bases between. Germline CDR1 is MNHEY and CDR2 is SVGEGT. The CDR3 DNA reads TGTGCCAGCAGCGATCACCGGGGGGCGAAATACGAGCAGTACTTC. Its protein is CASSDHRGAKYEQYF.